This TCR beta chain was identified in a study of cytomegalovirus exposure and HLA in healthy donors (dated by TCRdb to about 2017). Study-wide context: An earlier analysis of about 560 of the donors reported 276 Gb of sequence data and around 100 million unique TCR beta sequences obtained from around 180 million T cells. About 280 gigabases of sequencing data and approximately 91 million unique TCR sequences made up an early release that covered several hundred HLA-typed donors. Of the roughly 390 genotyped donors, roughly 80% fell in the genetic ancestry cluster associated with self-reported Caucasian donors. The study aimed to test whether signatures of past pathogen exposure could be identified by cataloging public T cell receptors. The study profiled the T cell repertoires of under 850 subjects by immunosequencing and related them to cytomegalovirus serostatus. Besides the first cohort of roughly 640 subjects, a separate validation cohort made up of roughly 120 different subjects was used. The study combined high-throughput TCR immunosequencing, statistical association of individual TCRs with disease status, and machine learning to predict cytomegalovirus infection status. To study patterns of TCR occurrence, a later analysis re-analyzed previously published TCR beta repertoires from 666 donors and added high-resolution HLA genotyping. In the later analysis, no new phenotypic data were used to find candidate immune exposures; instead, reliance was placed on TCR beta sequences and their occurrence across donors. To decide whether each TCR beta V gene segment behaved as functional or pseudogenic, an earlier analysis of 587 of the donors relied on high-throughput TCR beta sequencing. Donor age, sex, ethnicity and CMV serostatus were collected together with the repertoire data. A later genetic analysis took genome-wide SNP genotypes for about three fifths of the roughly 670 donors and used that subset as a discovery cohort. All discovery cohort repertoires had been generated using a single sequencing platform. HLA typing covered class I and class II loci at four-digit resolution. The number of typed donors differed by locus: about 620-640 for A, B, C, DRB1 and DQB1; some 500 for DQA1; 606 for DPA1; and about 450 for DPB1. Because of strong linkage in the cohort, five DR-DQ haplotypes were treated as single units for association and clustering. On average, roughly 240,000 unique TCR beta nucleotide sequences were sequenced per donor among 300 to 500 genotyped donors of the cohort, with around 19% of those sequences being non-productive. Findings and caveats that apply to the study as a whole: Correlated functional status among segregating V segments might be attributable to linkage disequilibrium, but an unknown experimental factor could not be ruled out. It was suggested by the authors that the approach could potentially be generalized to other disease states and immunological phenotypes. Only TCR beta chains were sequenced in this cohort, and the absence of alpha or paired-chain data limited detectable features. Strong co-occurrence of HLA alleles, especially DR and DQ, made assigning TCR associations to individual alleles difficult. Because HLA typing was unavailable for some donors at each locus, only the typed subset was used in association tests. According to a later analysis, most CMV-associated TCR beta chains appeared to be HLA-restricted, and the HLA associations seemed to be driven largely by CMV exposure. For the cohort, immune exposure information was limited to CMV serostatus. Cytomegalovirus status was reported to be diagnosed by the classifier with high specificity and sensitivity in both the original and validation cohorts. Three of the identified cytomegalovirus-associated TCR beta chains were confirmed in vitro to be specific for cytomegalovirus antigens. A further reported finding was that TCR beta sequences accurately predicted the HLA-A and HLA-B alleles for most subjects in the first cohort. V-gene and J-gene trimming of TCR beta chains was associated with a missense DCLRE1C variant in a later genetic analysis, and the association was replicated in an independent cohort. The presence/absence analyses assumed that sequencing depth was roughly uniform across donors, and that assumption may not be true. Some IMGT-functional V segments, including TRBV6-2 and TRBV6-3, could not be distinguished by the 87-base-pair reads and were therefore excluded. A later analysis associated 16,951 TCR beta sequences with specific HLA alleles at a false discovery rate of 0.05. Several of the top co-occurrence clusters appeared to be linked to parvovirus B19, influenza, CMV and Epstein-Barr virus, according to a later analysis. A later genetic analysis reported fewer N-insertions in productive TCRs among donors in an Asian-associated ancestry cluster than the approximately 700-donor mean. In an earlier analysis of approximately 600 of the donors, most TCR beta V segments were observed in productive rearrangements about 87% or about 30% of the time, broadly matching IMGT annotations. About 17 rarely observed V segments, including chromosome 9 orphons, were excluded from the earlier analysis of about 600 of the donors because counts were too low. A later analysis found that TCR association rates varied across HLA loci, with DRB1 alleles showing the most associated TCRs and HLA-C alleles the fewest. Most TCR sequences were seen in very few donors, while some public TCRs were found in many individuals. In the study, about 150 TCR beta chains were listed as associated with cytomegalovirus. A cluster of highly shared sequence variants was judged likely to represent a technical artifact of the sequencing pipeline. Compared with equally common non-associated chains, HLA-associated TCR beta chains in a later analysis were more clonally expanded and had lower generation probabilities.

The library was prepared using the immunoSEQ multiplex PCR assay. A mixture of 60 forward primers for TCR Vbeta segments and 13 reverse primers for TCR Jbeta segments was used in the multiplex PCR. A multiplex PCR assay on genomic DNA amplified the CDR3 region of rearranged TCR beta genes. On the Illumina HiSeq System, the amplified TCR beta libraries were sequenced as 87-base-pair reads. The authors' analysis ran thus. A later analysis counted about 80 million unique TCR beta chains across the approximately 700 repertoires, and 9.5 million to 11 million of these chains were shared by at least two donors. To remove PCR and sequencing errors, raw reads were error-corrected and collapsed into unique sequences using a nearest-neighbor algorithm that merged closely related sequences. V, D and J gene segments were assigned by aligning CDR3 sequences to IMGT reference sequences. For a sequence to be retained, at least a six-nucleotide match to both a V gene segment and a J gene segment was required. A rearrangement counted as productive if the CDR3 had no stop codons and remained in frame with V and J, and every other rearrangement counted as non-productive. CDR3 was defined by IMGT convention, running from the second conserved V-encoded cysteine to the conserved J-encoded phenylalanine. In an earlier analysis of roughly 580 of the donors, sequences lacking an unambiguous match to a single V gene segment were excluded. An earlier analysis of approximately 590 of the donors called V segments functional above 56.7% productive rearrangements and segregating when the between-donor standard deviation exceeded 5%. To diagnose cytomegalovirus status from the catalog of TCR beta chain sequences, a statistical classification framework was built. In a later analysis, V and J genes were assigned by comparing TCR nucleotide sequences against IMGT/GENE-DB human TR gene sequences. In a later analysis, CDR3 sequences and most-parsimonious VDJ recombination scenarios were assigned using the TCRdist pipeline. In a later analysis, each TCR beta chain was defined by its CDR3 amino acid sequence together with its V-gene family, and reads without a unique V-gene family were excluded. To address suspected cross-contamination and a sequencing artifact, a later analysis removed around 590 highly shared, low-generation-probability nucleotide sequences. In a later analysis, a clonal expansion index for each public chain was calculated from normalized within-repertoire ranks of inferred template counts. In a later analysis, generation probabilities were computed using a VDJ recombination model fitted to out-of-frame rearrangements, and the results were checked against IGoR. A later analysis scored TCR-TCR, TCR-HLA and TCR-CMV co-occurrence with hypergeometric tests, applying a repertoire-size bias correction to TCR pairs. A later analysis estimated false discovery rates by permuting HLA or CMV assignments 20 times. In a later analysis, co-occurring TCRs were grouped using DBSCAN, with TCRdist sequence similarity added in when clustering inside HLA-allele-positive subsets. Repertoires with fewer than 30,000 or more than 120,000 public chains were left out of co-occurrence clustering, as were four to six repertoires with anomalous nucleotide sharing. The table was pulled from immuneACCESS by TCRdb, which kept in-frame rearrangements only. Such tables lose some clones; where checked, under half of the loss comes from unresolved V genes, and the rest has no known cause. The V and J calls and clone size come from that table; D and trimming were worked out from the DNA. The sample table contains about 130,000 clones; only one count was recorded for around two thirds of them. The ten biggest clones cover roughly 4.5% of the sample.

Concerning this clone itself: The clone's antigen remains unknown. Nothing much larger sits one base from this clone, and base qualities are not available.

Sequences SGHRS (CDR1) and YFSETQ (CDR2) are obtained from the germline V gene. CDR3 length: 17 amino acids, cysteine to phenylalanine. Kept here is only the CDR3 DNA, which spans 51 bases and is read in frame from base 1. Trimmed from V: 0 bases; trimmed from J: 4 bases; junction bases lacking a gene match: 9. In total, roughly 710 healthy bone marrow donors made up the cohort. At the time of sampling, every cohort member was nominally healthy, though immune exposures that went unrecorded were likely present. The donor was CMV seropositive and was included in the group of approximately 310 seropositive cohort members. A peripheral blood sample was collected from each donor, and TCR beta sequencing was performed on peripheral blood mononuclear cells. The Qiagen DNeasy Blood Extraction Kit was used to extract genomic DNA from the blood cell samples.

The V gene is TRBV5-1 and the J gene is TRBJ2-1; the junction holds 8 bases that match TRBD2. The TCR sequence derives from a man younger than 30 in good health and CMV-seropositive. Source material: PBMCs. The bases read TGCGCCAGCAGCTTGGTAGCGGGATCAGGGATTTACAATGAGCAGTTCTTC. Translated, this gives CASSLVAGSGIYNEQFF.